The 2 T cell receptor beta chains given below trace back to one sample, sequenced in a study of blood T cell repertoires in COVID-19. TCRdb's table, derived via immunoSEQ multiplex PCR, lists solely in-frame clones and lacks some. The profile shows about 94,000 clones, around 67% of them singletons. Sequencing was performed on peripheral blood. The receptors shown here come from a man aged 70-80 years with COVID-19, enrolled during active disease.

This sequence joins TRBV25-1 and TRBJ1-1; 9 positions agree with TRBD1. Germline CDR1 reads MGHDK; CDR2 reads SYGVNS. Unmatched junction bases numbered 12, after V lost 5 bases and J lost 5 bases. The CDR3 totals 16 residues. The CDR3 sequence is CASSRGQGGVVTEAFF. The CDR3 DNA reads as TGTGCCAGCAGTCGGGGACAGGGCGGGGTTGTGACTGAAGCTTTCTTT.

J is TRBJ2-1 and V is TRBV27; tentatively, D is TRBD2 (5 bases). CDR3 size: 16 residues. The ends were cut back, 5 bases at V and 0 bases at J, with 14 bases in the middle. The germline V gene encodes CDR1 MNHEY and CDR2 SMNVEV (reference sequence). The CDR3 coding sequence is TGTGCCAGCAGTGCCTTTGGCGGGCCCTCCTACAATGAGCAGTTCTTC. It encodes CASSAFGGPSYNEQFF.